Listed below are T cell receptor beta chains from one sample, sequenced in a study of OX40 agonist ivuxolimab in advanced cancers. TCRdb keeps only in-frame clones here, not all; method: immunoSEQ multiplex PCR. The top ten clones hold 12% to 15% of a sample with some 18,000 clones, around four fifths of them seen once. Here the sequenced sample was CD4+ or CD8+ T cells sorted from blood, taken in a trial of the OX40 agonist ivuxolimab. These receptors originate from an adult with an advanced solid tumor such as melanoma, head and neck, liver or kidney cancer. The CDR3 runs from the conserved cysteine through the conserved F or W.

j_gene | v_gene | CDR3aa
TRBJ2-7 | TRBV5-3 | CARRNRDRTFYEQYF
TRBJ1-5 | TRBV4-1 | CASSPTGYSNQPQHF
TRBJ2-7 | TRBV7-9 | CASSLLSGPRPDEQYF
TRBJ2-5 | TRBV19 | CASRGGDGTQYF
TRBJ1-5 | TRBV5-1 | CASSLGQSNQPQHF
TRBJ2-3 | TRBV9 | CALGSVAPYTDTQYF
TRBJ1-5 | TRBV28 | CASVSEGRRQPQHF
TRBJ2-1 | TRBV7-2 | CASSLDQIIGTSSNEQFF
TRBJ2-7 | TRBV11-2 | CASSLGFGSGSYEQYF
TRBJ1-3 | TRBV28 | CASNTGGLSGNTIYF
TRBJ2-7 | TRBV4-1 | CASSQARDRGLLEQYF
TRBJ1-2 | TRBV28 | CASSPPLGRPYGYTF
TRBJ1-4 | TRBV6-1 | CASSEAGSKLFF
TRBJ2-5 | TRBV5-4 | CASSSTRPGGETQYF
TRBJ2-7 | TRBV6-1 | CASSAQGAGSYEQYF
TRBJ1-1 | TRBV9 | CASSVGPGSDTEAFF
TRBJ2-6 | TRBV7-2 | CASRPPGSSGANVLTF
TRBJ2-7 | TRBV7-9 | CASSLQGTYEQYF
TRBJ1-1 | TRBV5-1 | CASSKTGANTEAFF
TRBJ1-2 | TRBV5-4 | CASSILTGYGYTF
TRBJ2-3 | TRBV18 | CASSPVSVSSTDTQYF
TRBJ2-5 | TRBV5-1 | CASSLEGRETQHF
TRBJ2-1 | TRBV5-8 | CASSQAGLAGLLGNEQFF
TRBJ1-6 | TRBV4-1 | CASSHGTVRINSPLHF
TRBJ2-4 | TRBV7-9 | CASSLGSGGRGNIQYF
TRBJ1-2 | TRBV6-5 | CASSPMTGDGGYTF
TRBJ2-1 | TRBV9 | CASSVAGQTNEQFF
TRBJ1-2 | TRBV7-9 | CASSLSSSGTASYTF
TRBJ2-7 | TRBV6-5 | CASSAGTGRYEQYF
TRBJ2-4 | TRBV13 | CASSLARGDIQYF
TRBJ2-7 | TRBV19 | CASSTGTGSYEQYF
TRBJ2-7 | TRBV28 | CASTGVESRNYEQYF
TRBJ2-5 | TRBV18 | CASSPSTGTAIETQYF
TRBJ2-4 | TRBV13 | CASSFLGLAGSVAKNIQYF
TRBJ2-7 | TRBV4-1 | CASSQERGLAGVSSYEQYF
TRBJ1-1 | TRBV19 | CASRRGMNTEAFF
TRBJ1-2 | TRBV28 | CASRTSTLTANYGYTF
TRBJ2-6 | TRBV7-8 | CASSFRGQGAPGANVLTF
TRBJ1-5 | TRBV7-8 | CASSPGQGPQHF
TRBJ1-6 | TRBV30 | CAFTDSLYNSPLHF
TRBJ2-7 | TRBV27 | CASSFRGAQYEQYF
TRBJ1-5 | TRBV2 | CASAPGQGAVGNQPQHF
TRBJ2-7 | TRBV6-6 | CASTSSPQGFGYEQYF
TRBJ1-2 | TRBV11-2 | CASSRQGVNYGYTF
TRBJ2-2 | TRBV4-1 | CASSTRTSGATTGELFF
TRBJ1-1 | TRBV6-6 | CASSYVENTEAFF
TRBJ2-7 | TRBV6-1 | CASSGTSVTGGWGEQYF
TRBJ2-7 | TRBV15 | CATSRDLAGGIEQYF
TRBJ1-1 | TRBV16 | CASSLTGTGANTEAFF
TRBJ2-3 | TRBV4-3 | CASSQDRTSPSTDTQYF
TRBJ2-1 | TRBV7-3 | CASSPDRIYNEQFF
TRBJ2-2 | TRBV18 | CASSPIRDSSAGELFF
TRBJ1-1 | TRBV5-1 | CASSLTGSTGKGVNTEAFF
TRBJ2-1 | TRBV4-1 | CASSLGPASGRGEQFF
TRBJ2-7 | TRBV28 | CASSSSGRGLDEQYF
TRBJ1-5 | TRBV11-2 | CASSLDGQNNQPQHF
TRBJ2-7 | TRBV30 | CAWSVPGTISYEQYF